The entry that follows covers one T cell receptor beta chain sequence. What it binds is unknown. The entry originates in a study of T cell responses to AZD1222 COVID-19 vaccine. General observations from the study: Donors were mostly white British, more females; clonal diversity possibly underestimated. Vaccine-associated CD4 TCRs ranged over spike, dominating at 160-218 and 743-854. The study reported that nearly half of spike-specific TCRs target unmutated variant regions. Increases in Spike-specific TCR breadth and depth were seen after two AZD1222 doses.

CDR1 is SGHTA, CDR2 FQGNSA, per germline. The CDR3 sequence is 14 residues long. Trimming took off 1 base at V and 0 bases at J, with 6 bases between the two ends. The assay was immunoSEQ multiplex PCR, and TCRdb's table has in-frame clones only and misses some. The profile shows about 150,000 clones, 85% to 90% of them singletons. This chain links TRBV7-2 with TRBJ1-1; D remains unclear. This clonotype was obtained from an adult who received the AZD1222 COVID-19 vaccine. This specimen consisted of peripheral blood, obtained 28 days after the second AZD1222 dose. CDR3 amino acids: CASSLGLVNTEAFF. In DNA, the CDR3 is TGTGCCAGCAGCTTAGGCTTAGTGAACACTGAAGCTTTCTTT.